The source of this T cell receptor (beta chain) is a study of blood T cell repertoires in COVID-19. Per the study methods: Reference gene primer amplification gave nucleated cell count estimates. Here immunoSEQ multiplex PCR was the method, and the copy in TCRdb shows in-frame clones only, minus some. That table supplies the V and J calls and clone size; D and trimming were determined from the DNA. The sample holds more than 35,000 clones, approximately 90% seen once. The CDR3 covers 18 residues. This receptor was identified in a human donor in a cohort sampled during active COVID-19. The sequenced sample consisted of peripheral blood. The V gene is TRBV12-1, the J gene TRBJ2-5; the D call TRBD2 from the table was never checked on the DNA. TRBV12-1 corresponds to a pseudogene. For the CDR3, the DNA is TGTGCCAGCAGCCCCCCAAAAATGCGGGAGGACAATCAAGAGACCCAGTACTTC. Protein sequence: CASSPPKMREDNQETQYF.